Detailed here is one TCR beta chain. Its antigen remains unidentified. The junction differs from germline at one of its ends, possibly a read error. This entry is derived from a study of T-cell reconstitution after alpha-beta-depleted transplantation in children. Whole-study findings and limits: Newly generated T cells supplied most T-cell counts and diversity one year post-transplant. Some patients' high day-60 TCRbeta diversity was traced to surviving recipient T cells and thymic progenitors.

Unique molecular identifiers were incorporated when the TCRbeta library was constructed. Via MiXCR, TCRdb re-called the PCR reads, giving one row per CDR3 protein. The sample carries about 980,000 distinct CDR3 sequences, less than 30% recorded once. Germline V gene sequence: CDR1 SEHNR, CDR2 FQNEAQ (reference sequence). CDR3 length equals 13 residues. The sequencing here drew on PBMCs, mostly from graft donor cells, taken 360 days after TCRalphabeta/CD19-depleted stem cell transplant. V usage is TRBV7-9 and J usage is TRBJ2-1; TRBD1 is a possible D gene (6 bases). The TCR originated in a boy less than two years old who had a stem cell transplant for SCID, so the T cells may come from the graft donor. As DNA, the CDR3 is TGTGCCAGCAGTTTAGGGGGTCGCAATGAGCAGTTCTTC. This gives the protein CASSLGGRNEQFF.